Below, one T cell receptor beta chain is given with its context. Germline CDR1 MNHEY, CDR2 SMNVEV (reference sequence). The trim removed 2 bases at V and 4 bases at J, leaving 3 bases unmatched. The CDR3 spans 15 residues. The table came from immunoSEQ multiplex PCR; TCRdb's copy has only in-frame clones and leaves some out. The sample holds about 240,000 clones, about nine tenths seen once. This entry belongs to a study of blood T cell repertoires in COVID-19. In Seattle, patients joined the study during active infection and were tracked longitudinally. The material sequenced was peripheral blood. The rearrangement links TRBV27 to TRBJ1-3; 9 bases line up with TRBD1. This TCR was recovered from a man aged 30-40 years with COVID-19, enrolled during active disease. Written as DNA, the CDR3 is TGTGCCAGCAGTTTAGTAGGACAGGGGGGAAACACCATATATTTT. It is translated as CASSLVGQGGNTIYF.